This entry lists 5 T cell receptor beta chains sequenced from one sample in a study of T cell clonotyping in hematopoietic cell transplantation. Libraries were prepared by immunoSEQ multiplex PCR; TCRdb keeps only in-frame clonotypes and omits some of them. The data contain approximately 11,000 clones, approximately 92% of them singletons. The material sequenced was PBMCs, taken 100 days after allogeneic stem cell transplant. The receptors were sampled from a female patient in her 60s who had an allogeneic stem cell transplant from an unrelated donor, so the T cells may come from the graft donor. Some clones in this sample may be carry-over from other donors' samples.

The chain carries TRBV7-3 and TRBJ2-2, with 7 positions matching TRBD1. The CDR3 is made up of 15 amino acids. CDR1 and CDR2 from the germline V gene are SGHTA and FQGTGA. The ends lost 5 bases at V and 4 bases at J; junction bases unmatched: 7. The CDR3 spells CASSAGQVLTGELFF. The CDR3 nucleotides read TGTGCCAGCAGCGCTGGACAGGTGCTCACCGGGGAGCTGTTTTTT.

The rearrangement links TRBV7-3 to TRBJ1-2; TRBD1 aligns across 10 bases. CDR3 length: 14 amino acids. CDR1 and CDR2 (germline): SGHTA, FQGTGA. V lost 5 bases to trimming and J lost 2 bases; unmatched junction nucleotides: 2. The CDR3 DNA sequence: TGTGCCAGCAGCACGGACAGGGGGAACTATGGCTACACCTTC. Translating gives CASSTDRGNYGYTF.

The chain links TRBV6-5 to TRBJ1-4; TRBD1 matches at 7 bases. Germline V CDR1 and CDR2: MNHEY, SVGAGI. V lost 2 bases and J lost 4; bases outside the gene matches: 4. The CDR3 is 15 residues long. CDR3 in amino acids: CASSYGDRDNEKLFF. The CDR3 coding sequence is TGTGCCAGCAGTTACGGTGACAGGGATAATGAAAAACTGTTTTTT.

This clone was observed once. J is TRBJ2-5 and V is TRBV15; perhaps TRBD1 as D (6 bases). This CDR3 is built from 14 residues. Trimming took off 0 bases at V and 2 bases at J, with 7 bases between the two ends. CDR1 is LNHNV and CDR2 is YYDKDF in the germline V gene (reference sequence). Here the CDR3 reads CATSRDRGQETQYF. DNA of the CDR3: TGTGCCACCAGCAGAGACAGGGGTCAAGAGACCCAGTACTTC.

In the case of this clone: Compared with germline, one end of the junction differs, possibly owing to a read error. The chain joins TRBV29-1 to TRBJ2-3; D uncertain. Germline V gene data show CDR1 as SQVTM and CDR2 as ANQGSEA. CDR3 length equals 8 residues. CDR3 bases: TGCAGCGTTGATCGAACGGATTTT. This translates into CSVDRTDF.